Below, 32 T cell receptor beta chains from the same sample are listed, as sequenced in a study of CD8 T cells in Susac syndrome. About 0.45 to 1 ug RNA was reverse transcribed with random hexamers. Using its own MiXCR run on the immunoSEQ multiplex PCR reads, TCRdb lists one record per CDR3 protein. The table includes 150,000 to 160,000 distinct CDR3 sequences, 90% to 95% detected once. The source material was CD4+ T cells from PBMCs. These TCRs come from a human donor with Susac syndrome.

This clonotype has only one observation. V is TRBV9 and J is TRBJ1-6; D unresolved. The CDR3 length is 15 residues. Trimming took off 4 bases at V and 7 bases at J, with 15 bases between the two ends. The germline gives CDR1 SGDLS, CDR2 YYNGEE. DNA of the CDR3: TGTGCCAGCAGCCAATGGACCGGGCCCAATTCACCCCTCCACTTT. Protein product: CASSQWTGPNSPLHF.

The chain combines TRBV15 with TRBJ2-3; D possibly corresponds to TRBD2 (5 bases). CDR3 length: 16 amino acids. CDR1 and CDR2 from the germline V gene are LNHNV and YYDKDF (reference sequence). Trimming cost V 1 base and J 1 base, with 12 bases left between them. CDR3 DNA sequence: TGTGCCACCAGCAGAGCGACGGAGCGGCGCACAGATACGCAGTATTTT. Amino acid sequence: CATSRATERRTDTQYF. Full variable domain (rest looked up from reference TRBV15 and TRBJ2-3): DAMVIQNPRYQVTQFGKPVTLSCSQTLNHNVMYWYQQKSSQAPKLLFHYYDKDFNNEADTPDNFQSRRPNTSFCFLDIRSPGLGDTAMYLCATSRATERRTDTQYFGPGTRLTVL.

V gene TRBV3-1 combines with J gene TRBJ1-5; unclear D gene. Germline CDR1 is LGHDT and CDR2 is YNNKEL (reference sequence). This CDR3 has 15 residues. V lost 1 base to trimming and J lost 4 bases, with 11 bases between them. This CDR3 reads CASSQGSSRNQPQHF. CDR3 DNA: TGTGCCAGCAGCCAAGGATCGTCTCGTAATCAGCCCCAGCATTTT.

The genes are TRBV20-1 and TRBJ1-1, with TRBD1 identical over 8 bases. Losses at the gene ends were 5 bases for V and 3 bases for J; bases not matched to a gene: 5. From germline, CDR1 is DFQATT and CDR2 SNEGSKA (reference sequence). The CDR3 loop spans 13 amino acids. As DNA, the CDR3 is TGCAGTGCTGGACAGGGTCGGGACACTGAAGCTTTCTTT. Its translation: CSAGQGRDTEAFF.

The chain couples TRBV3-1 to TRBJ1-1; tentatively, D is TRBD1 (5 bases). Trimming left V 2 bases short and J 2 bases short, with 15 bases between. The CDR3 covers 16 residues. Germline-derived CDR1 and CDR2 are LGHDT and YNNKEL (reference sequence). CDR3: CASSQRRGSLNTEAFF. The CDR3 DNA reads as TGTGCCAGCAGCCAAAGGCGGGGCAGTCTTAACACTGAAGCTTTCTTT.

This rearrangement joins TRBV5-1 to TRBJ1-6; unclear D gene. Germline-derived CDR1 and CDR2 are SGHRS and YFSETQ. CDR3 length equals 14 residues. The V gene lost 1 base and the J gene lost 8 bases, with 10 bases spanning the gap. The CDR3 here is CASSLSGLDSPLHF. In DNA form, the CDR3 reads TGCGCCAGCAGCTTGAGCGGTTTGGATTCACCCCTCCACTTT.

The chain employs TRBV12-5 and TRBJ2-1; 8 bases are a match to TRBD1. Losses at the gene ends were 6 bases for V and 4 bases for J; bases not matched to a gene: 17. Germline V gives CDR1 LGHNT, CDR2 FRNRAP. There are 18 residues in the CDR3. CDR3 region: CASGPLGSSDRAYNEQFF. The CDR3 nucleotides are TGTGCTAGTGGCCCTCTCGGTAGCTCGGACAGGGCTTACAATGAGCAGTTCTTC.

The chain recombines TRBV6-1 with TRBJ2-1; tentatively, D is TRBD2 (6 bases). The CDR3 is 14 amino acids. CDR1 and CDR2 from the germline V gene are MNHNS and SASEGT. Trimming took 4 bases from V and 5 from J, leaving 12 bases between them. The CDR3 here is CASSGRVIDNEQFF. CDR3 sequence (DNA): TGTGCCAGCAGTGGGAGGGTGATCGACAATGAGCAGTTCTTC.

The chain carries TRBV9 and TRBJ1-5; the match to TRBD1 covers 7 bases. CDR3 length: 15 amino acids. The V and J ends lost 4 bases and 6 bases, in that order; junction bases with no gene match: 10. CDR1 is SGDLS, CDR2 YYNGEE, per germline. As DNA, the CDR3 is TGTGCCAGCAGCTACTCTGGGACAGCGGGTCAGCCCCAGCATTTT. Amino acids: CASSYSGTAGQPQHF.

The genes are TRBV6-2 or TRBV6-3 and TRBJ2-1, with TRBD1 as a possible D gene (5 bases). The CDR3 extends over 16 amino acids. CDR1 and CDR2 from the germline V gene are MNHEY and SVGEGT. Trimming removed 2 bases at V and 4 bases at J, with 15 bases between. In DNA form, the CDR3 reads TGTGCCAGCAGTTACGCCAGGGCGACGGCTTACAATGAGCAGTTCTTC. Protein product: CASSYARATAYNEQFF.

The chain recombines TRBV7-9 with TRBJ2-2, with 8 bases aligning to TRBD1. Trimming at V came to 3 bases and at J to 6 bases, leaving 6 bases not matched to a gene. In germline, CDR1 is SEHNR, CDR2 FQNEAQ (reference sequence). The CDR3 length is 15 residues. The CDR3 DNA reads as TGTGCCAGCAGCTTTGACAGGGGTGGCTCCGGGGAGCTGTTTTTT. Its protein is CASSFDRGGSGELFF.

The chain recombines TRBV20-1 with TRBJ1-1; maybe TRBD1 (6 bases). CDR3 length: 14 amino acids. The ends were cut back, 3 bases at V and 2 bases at J, with 13 bases in the middle. The germline V gene encodes CDR1 DFQATT and CDR2 SNEGSKA (reference sequence). The CDR3: CSASPGVLNTEAFF. The CDR3 DNA sequence: TGCAGTGCTAGTCCAGGGGTCTTAAACACTGAAGCTTTCTTT.

This clonotype has only a few counts. The chain carries TRBV12-3 or TRBV12-4 and TRBJ1-1; D unresolved. V was cut by 3 bases and J by 1 base, with 6 bases left in between. The CDR3 totals 13 residues. The chain's CDR3 is CASSFEGNTEAFF. The DNA of the CDR3 is TGTGCCAGCAGTTTCGAGGGGAACACTGAAGCTTTCTTT.

The rearrangement joins TRBV9 to TRBJ2-3; D is unclear. Germline V gene data show CDR1 as SGDLS and CDR2 as YYNGEE. CDR3 length: 15 amino acids. V was cut by 0 bases and J by 0 bases, with 8 bases left in between. This chain's CDR3 is CASSVDGPSTDTQYF. The DNA of the CDR3 is TGTGCCAGCAGCGTAGACGGCCCTAGCACAGATACGCAGTATTTT.

This chain uses TRBV7-8 with TRBJ1-5; D is undetermined. V lost 6 bases and J lost 1, with 13 bases in between. This CDR3 is built from 15 residues. The V gene's germline CDR1 is SGHVS and CDR2 FQNEAQ. The CDR3: CASRLGRYSNQPQHF. Written as DNA, the CDR3 is TGTGCCAGCAGACTCGGCAGATACAGCAATCAGCCCCAGCATTTT. Variable domain in full (rest from reference TRBV7-8 and TRBJ1-5): GAGVSQSPRYKVAKRGQDVALRCDPISGHVSLFWYQQALGQGPEFLTYFQNEAQLDKSGLPSDRFFAERPEGSVSTLKIQRTQQEDSAVYLCASRLGRYSNQPQHFGDGTRLSIL.

The chain uses TRBV5-6 and TRBJ1-6; TRBD1 matches at 7 bases. The ends lost 2 bases at V and 2 bases at J; junction bases unmatched: 4. CDR1 and CDR2 (germline): SGHDT, YYEEEE. CDR3 length: 16 amino acids. Here the CDR3 DNA reads TGTGCCAGCAGCTTCCGGGACAGAGCCTATAATTCACCCCTCCACTTT. It is translated as CASSFRDRAYNSPLHF.

The V call is TRBV27, the J call TRBJ1-2; D unresolved. There are 14 residues in the CDR3. V shed 3 bases and J shed 5 bases, with 13 bases lying between them. Germline lookup yields CDR1 MNHEY and CDR2 SMNVEV (reference sequence). The CDR3 region is CASSFSHGPYGYTF. DNA of the CDR3: TGTGCCAGCAGTTTCTCACACGGGCCTTATGGCTACACCTTC.

The chain recombines TRBV5-8 with TRBJ2-5; D assignment may be TRBD1 or TRBD2 (6 bases each). From germline, CDR1 is SGHTS and CDR2 YDEGEE. The CDR3 totals 15 residues. V dropped 4 bases and J dropped 4 bases, with 17 bases sitting between them. This CDR3 is CASSRRGAGAETQYF. The DNA for the CDR3 is TGTGCCAGCAGCAGACGCGGGGCAGGGGCAGAGACCCAGTACTTC.

The chain employs TRBV20-1 and TRBJ2-1; 7 bases align to TRBD2. The germline CDR1 and CDR2 sequences are DFQATT and SNEGSKA (reference sequence). The CDR3 runs to 13 residues. J was trimmed by 8 bases and V by 6 bases; bases with no gene match: 10. The CDR3 region is CSAQGRGSYEQFF. The DNA for the CDR3 is TGCAGTGCGCAAGGGAGGGGCTCATATGAGCAGTTCTTC.

The chain carries TRBV7-3 and TRBJ2-7, with 7 bases fitting TRBD1. Germline values: CDR1 SGHTA, CDR2 FQGTGA. The CDR3 has 15 residues. The trim removed 1 base at V and 1 base at J, leaving 4 bases unmatched. CDR3 loop: CASSLSPGQSYEQYF. The DNA of the CDR3 is TGTGCCAGCAGCTTAAGTCCGGGACAGTCCTACGAGCAGTACTTC.

This clonotype has just one count. V is TRBV25-1 and J is TRBJ2-7; D is unresolved. The CDR3 runs to 16 residues. Between the trimmed V and J ends, which lost 4 bases and 6 bases, there was a span of 22 bases. The V gene's germline CDR1 is MGHDK and CDR2 SYGVNS. CDR3 residues: CASSGPSGLASPEQYF. CDR3 bases: TGTGCCAGCAGTGGGCCCTCGGGCCTTGCCAGCCCCGAGCAGTACTTC.

The chain has TRBV6-6 and TRBJ1-3, with D hard to call. V shed 10 bases and J shed 2 bases, with 15 bases lying between them. Germline V CDR1 and CDR2: MNHNY, SVGAGI (reference sequence). The CDR3 covers 14 residues. The chain's CDR3 is CATLSLGTGNTIYF. The CDR3 nucleotides read TGTGCCACACTATCCCTAGGTACTGGAAACACCATATATTTT.

V usage is TRBV9 and J usage is TRBJ2-5; TRBD2 might be the D (5 bases). The CDR3 is 14 residues long. V lost 3 bases and J lost 1, with 10 bases in between. Germline values: CDR1 SGDLS, CDR2 YYNGEE. The chain's CDR3 is CASSAGDLQETQYF. DNA for the CDR3: TGTGCCAGCAGCGCCGGGGATCTCCAAGAGACCCAGTACTTC.

With respect to this clonotype: Mismatch with germline at one junction end may stem from a read error. The chain is built from TRBV29-1 and TRBJ1-5; D is undetermined. CDR1 SQVTM and CDR2 ANQGSEA come from the germline V gene. The length of the CDR3 is 12 residues. The CDR3 here is CNVSNSNQPQHF. As DNA, the CDR3 is TGCAACGTTTCAAATAGCAATCAGCCCCAGCATTTT.

The genes are TRBV27 and TRBJ2-5; TRBD1 agrees at 9 bases. With V trimmed by 6 bases and J by 5 bases, 7 bases remained unmatched. The length of the CDR3 is 14 residues. Germline CDR1 reads MNHEY; CDR2 reads SMNVEV (reference sequence). The CDR3 DNA is TGTGCCAGCAGCAAACAGGGGGCGCGGGAGACCCAGTACTTC. Encoded protein: CASSKQGARETQYF.

J is TRBJ2-3 and V is TRBV12-3 or TRBV12-4; 9 bases map to TRBD2. Losses at the gene ends were 3 bases for V and 3 bases for J; bases not matched to a gene: 1. The CDR3 runs 14 residues. The CDR3 DNA follows: TGTGCCAGCAGTTTTGCGGGGGGGACAGATACGCAGTATTTT. It translates to CASSFAGGTDTQYF.

The chain joins TRBV2 to TRBJ1-2, with D perhaps matching TRBD1 (5 bases). With 8 bases removed from V and 4 bases from J, the gap between germline ends came to 11 bases. Germline CDR1 and CDR2: SNHLY and FYNNEI. The CDR3 length is 12 residues. The CDR3 loop is CASSPGRYGYTF. The CDR3 DNA follows: TGTGCCAGCTCTCCAGGGCGCTATGGCTACACCTTC.

The J gene is TRBJ2-3, the V gene TRBV29-1, with 7 bases that match TRBD1. From germline, CDR1 is SQVTM and CDR2 ANQGSEA. Trimming at V came to 7 bases and at J to 8 bases, leaving 3 bases not matched to a gene. CDR3 length: 10 amino acids. The CDR3 here is CSGNRGTQYF. In DNA, the CDR3 is TGCAGCGGAAACAGGGGTACGCAGTATTTT.

This chain uses TRBV20-1 with TRBJ2-7, with D possibly matching TRBD2 (6 bases). Trimming left V 7 bases short and J 3 bases short, with 19 bases between. The CDR3 loop spans 14 amino acids. Germline assignment: CDR1 DFQATT and CDR2 SNEGSKA (reference sequence). Here the CDR3 DNA reads TGCAGTGTTGCAGGCCCTAGCGTGAGCTACGAGCAGTACTTC. Protein product: CSVAGPSVSYEQYF.

The chain employs TRBV6-6 and TRBJ1-6, with 8 bases that match TRBD1. V trimming: 5 bases; J trimming: 7 bases; junction bases outside the gene matches: 7. This CDR3 is 15 amino acids long. The germline V gene encodes CDR1 MNHNY and CDR2 SVGAGI (reference sequence). CDR3 protein: CASSPGQGGNSPLHF. CDR3 DNA sequence: TGTGCCAGCAGTCCCGGACAGGGTGGGAATTCACCCCTCCACTTT.

The rearrangement uses TRBV4-1 and TRBJ2-3; 9 nucleotides line up with TRBD1. The CDR3 contains 19 residues. The J segment lost 0 bases and the V segment lost 3 bases, leaving 13 bases of the junction unmatched. Germline CDR1 reads MGHRA; CDR2 reads YSYEKL. The CDR3 nucleotides are TGCGCCAGCAGCCAGTCCCGGGACAGGGAGAGAACTAGCACAGATACGCAGTATTTT. Amino acids: CASSQSRDRERTSTDTQYF.

The chain has TRBV20-1 and TRBJ2-5; the match to TRBD2 covers 7 bases. After removal of 4 bases from V and 7 bases from J, the junction contained 15 bases not matched to a gene. The CDR3 has 15 amino acids. Germline assignment: CDR1 DFQATT and CDR2 SNEGSKA (reference sequence). CDR3 loop: CSANGGTRSTGTQYF. The CDR3 region has the DNA TGCAGTGCTAACGGGGGGACCAGGTCTACGGGGACCCAGTACTTC.